Sequencing of this T cell receptor (beta chain) was carried out in a study of blood T cell repertoires in COVID-19. Study as a whole: Sites across the United States, Italy and Spain contributed samples from acute and convalescent COVID-19. Nucleic acid was either cDNA or gDNA, and it came from T cells, B-cell-depleted T cells, or PBMCs.

Per germline, CDR1 LNHDA and CDR2 SQIVND (reference sequence). V gave up 6 bases and J gave up 10 bases; unmatched junction bases: 6. The CDR3 runs 13 residues. Methods used by the authors: Amplification of reference gene primers provided the estimated nucleated cell counts. Assay: immunoSEQ multiplex PCR; the TCRdb copy retains only in-frame clones and omits some. V and J calls and clone size come straight from that table; D and trimming were deduced from the DNA. The repertoire includes approximately 190,000 clones, 70% to 85% of them detected once, and about 5.5% sits in the top ten. The sample comprised peripheral blood. The TCR was taken from a woman in her twenties or thirties with acute or convalescent COVID-19. J is TRBJ1-6 and V is TRBV19, with 7 bases aligning to TRBD1. CDR3 amino acids: CASRRDRVSPLHF. In DNA, the CDR3 is TGTGCCAGTAGGAGGGACAGAGTATCACCCCTCCACTTT.